This T cell receptor beta chain originates from a study of blood T cell repertoires in COVID-19. Study-wide background: The cDNA or gDNA used as material had been derived from T cells, B-cell-depleted T cells, or PBMCs.

In the original analysis: Estimation of nucleated cell counts relied on the amplification of reference gene primers. Repertoires were generated with immunoSEQ multiplex PCR, while TCRdb's copy carries only in-frame clones and drops some. That table is the source of V, J and clone size, and D and trimming were worked out from the DNA. The sample shows some 400,000 clones, about 87% of them seen only once. The germline V and J ends were trimmed by 6 bases and 9 bases, with 9 bases remaining between them. Looked up from germline, CDR1 is SNHLY and CDR2 is FYNNEI. The CDR3 length is 11 residues. This TCR derives from a woman aged 25-40 years with COVID-19, enrolled during active disease. Sample: peripheral blood. This rearrangement joins TRBV2 to TRBJ2-1, with a tentative D call TRBD2 (6 bases). This chain's CDR3 is CASRAGLEQFF. The CDR3 DNA reads as TGTGCCAGCAGGGCGGGACTTGAGCAGTTCTTC.